What follows is one TCR beta chain and its context. Its antigen is currently unknown. The data stem from a study of cytomegalovirus exposure and HLA in healthy donors. Across the study: Among the 398 donors who were genotyped, roughly 76% fell in the genetic ancestry cluster that is associated with self-reported Caucasian donors. The study, taken as a whole, reports: In a later analysis, approximately 15,000 TCR beta sequences were associated with HLA alleles at 0.05 false discovery rate.

In germline, CDR1 is SGHVS, CDR2 FQNEAQ. This CDR3 is built from 13 residues. Trimming took off 5 bases at V and 6 bases at J, with 13 bases between the two ends. In the PCR, 60 Vbeta and 13 Jbeta primers were used. Here immunoSEQ multiplex PCR was the method, and the copy in TCRdb shows in-frame clones only, minus some. The sample yields approximately 67,000 clones, about two thirds seen once. Sequenced input: PBMCs. The chain links TRBV7-8 to TRBJ2-5; D uncertain. This receptor was identified in a woman aged 25 to 39 in good health and CMV-seronegative. CDR3: CASSPSLRQTQYF. The DNA for the CDR3 is TGTGCCAGCAGCCCGTCATTGCGCCAGACCCAGTACTTC.